This T cell receptor (beta chain) was retrieved from a study of beta chain features in type 1 diabetes. Comment on this clone: The antigen remains unidentified.

This CDR3 has 14 amino acids. V lost 4 bases and J 6 bases, leaving 12 bases between the germline ends. Germline CDR1 MGHDK, CDR2 SYGVNS. Study findings and constraints: When Type 1 diabetes patients were examined, their TCRB CDR3s proved moderately but significantly shorter in all four CD4+ subsets.

Expressed TCRB transcripts were sequenced after all isolated RNA was converted to cDNA. Measured with immunoSEQ multiplex PCR; TCRdb has only the in-frame clones, and not every one. Here the sample spans under 350,000 clones, around 24% being singletons. The clonotype comes from a woman in her thirties with type 1 diabetes. Input material: naive CD4+ T cells from blood. The chain carries TRBV25-1 and TRBJ1-4, with D possibly TRBD1 on 5 matching bases. The CDR3 region is CASSGDQGDEKLFF. DNA for the CDR3: TGTGCCAGCAGTGGGGATCAGGGCGATGAAAAACTGTTTTTT.